The 21 T cell receptor beta chains in this list originate from one sample, sequenced in a study of T-cell memory formation after mild COVID-19. TCRdb analysed the 5' RACE reads with MiXCR anew, one entry per CDR3 protein. The data contain around 410,000 distinct CDR3 sequences, less than 25% of them singletons. The specimen was PBMCs or a T cell subset sorted from them (not recorded which). The receptors shown here come from an adult woman who had mild COVID-19 (a few samples of this study predate the infection). Cell type and time point are not known.

The chain employs TRBV7-2 and TRBJ2-7; 7 bases are shared with TRBD2. The V gene end was trimmed by 4 bases and the J gene end by 1 base; junction bases not matched to a gene: 10. Germline loops: CDR1 SGHTA, CDR2 FQGNSA. The CDR3 loop spans 16 amino acids. CDR3 loop: CASSSGWGGGSYEQYF. CDR3 DNA sequence: TGTGCCAGCAGCTCCGGGTGGGGCGGGGGTTCCTACGAGCAGTACTTC.

This chain joins TRBV25-1 and TRBJ1-4, with D unresolved. The germline gives CDR1 MGHDK, CDR2 SYGVNS. CDR3 length: 15 amino acids. The V gene lost 5 bases and the J gene lost 7 bases, with 17 bases spanning the gap. The chain's CDR3 is CASSTSGMGSEKLFF. As DNA, the CDR3 is TGTGCCAGCAGTACTTCCGGGATGGGGAGTGAAAAACTGTTTTTT.

Concerning this clonotype itself: Germline and junction disagree at one end, which may indicate a read error. CDR3: CASSDREQETQYF. Written as DNA, the CDR3 is TGTGCTAGCAGCGACCGGGAGCAAGAGACCCAGTACTTC. The V call is TRBV7-7, the J call TRBJ2-5, with a possible D match to TRBD2 (6 bases). The V gene's germline CDR1 is SSHAT and CDR2 FNYEAQ (reference sequence). This CDR3 comprises 13 residues.

This clonotype was counted a few times. V and J are TRBV27 and TRBJ1-2; possible D gene TRBD1, 6 bases. Germline-derived CDR1 and CDR2 are MNHEY and SMNVEV (reference sequence). There are 16 residues in the CDR3. The ends were cut back, 4 bases at V and 4 bases at J, with 19 bases in the middle. CDR3 DNA sequence: TGTGCCAGCAGTTCACGATTAGACAGGAGTCTCTATGGCTACACCTTC. As protein: CASSSRLDRSLYGYTF.

The chain couples TRBV7-8 to TRBJ1-4, with D possibly being TRBD1 (5 bases). CDR3 length: 14 amino acids. Per germline, CDR1 SGHVS and CDR2 FQNEAQ. V lost 5 bases and J lost 8, with 15 bases in between. The CDR3 DNA reads TGTGCCAGCAGCCCTGGGGGATTCGGAGAAAAACTGTTTTTT. Its translation is CASSPGGFGEKLFF.

The count of this clonotype is one. This chain uses TRBV23-1 with TRBJ1-5; tentatively, D is TRBD1 (5 bases). TRBV23-1 is flagged as an ORF with uncertain function. CDR3 length equals 12 residues. V lost 6 bases and J 7 bases, leaving 10 bases between the germline ends. CDR3 DNA sequence: TGCGCCAGCAGCTCTGGGGACCAGCCCCAGCATTTT. This codes for CASSSGDQPQHF.

This clonotype was seen only once. The CDR3, as DNA: TGTGCCAGCAGCTTAAGGACTAGTCGCGAGCAGTACTTC. It is translated as CASSLRTSREQYF. This rearrangement joins TRBV5-4 to TRBJ2-7; TRBD2 matches at 7 bases. CDR3 length: 13 residues. Germline loops: CDR1 SGHNT, CDR2 YYREEE (reference sequence). The junction had 5 bases not matched to a gene; V was cut back by 2 bases and J by 6 bases. Combining the CDR3 with reference TRBV5-4 and TRBJ2-7 gives the whole variable domain ETGVTQSPTHLIKTRGQQVTLRCSSQSGHNTVSWYQQALGQGPQFIFQYYREEENGRGNFPPRFSGLQFPNYSSELNVNALELDDSALYLCASSLRTSREQYFGPGTRLTVT.

This clonotype was recorded once. The J gene is TRBJ1-5, the V gene TRBV12-3 or TRBV12-4; 7 bases agree with TRBD1. Germline trimming cut 3 bases from V and 2 bases from J; bases unmatched to any gene: 4. The CDR3 runs to 15 residues. In DNA form, the CDR3 reads TGTGCCAGCAGTTTGTCAGGGGGTGGCAATCAGCCCCAGCATTTT. Encoded protein: CASSLSGGGNQPQHF.

The chain couples TRBV7-2 to TRBJ2-7, with 12 positions matching TRBD2. From germline, CDR1 is SGHTA and CDR2 FQGNSA. CDR3 length: 19 amino acids. Losses at the gene ends were 2 bases for V and 6 bases for J; bases not matched to a gene: 17. The CDR3 region is CASSLYPLRLAGVVVEQYF. The CDR3 nucleotides are TGTGCCAGCAGCTTATATCCCCTCCGACTAGCGGGAGTGGTAGTCGAGCAGTACTTC.

This clonotype was detected a few times. The chain recombines TRBV7-9 with TRBJ2-7, with 10 positions matching TRBD2. Germline-derived CDR1 and CDR2 are SEHNR and FQNEAQ (reference sequence). CDR3 length equals 16 residues. The ends lost 4 bases at V and 1 base at J; junction bases unmatched: 7. Here the CDR3 DNA reads TGTGCCAGCAGCTCAAAATTAGCGGGAGGTTCCTACGAGCAGTACTTC. Protein product: CASSSKLAGGSYEQYF.

The chain has TRBV12-3 or TRBV12-4 and TRBJ2-5, with 7 bases fitting TRBD2. V shed 7 bases and J 5 bases; nucleotides not matched to a gene: 7. This CDR3 contains 13 residues. The CDR3 bases are TGTGCCAGCACCTTTGGGGGGGGGGAGACCCAGTACTTC. Its protein is CASTFGGGETQYF.

As regards this clonotype: A read error may account for a junction end that differs from germline. The CDR3 is CASSQELVKGQGTHF. CDR3 in DNA: TGTGCCAGCAGCCAAGAACTGGTTAAGGGACAGGGGACGCATTTT. The rearrangement uses TRBV3-1 and TRBJ2-3; 10 bases are shared with TRBD1. The CDR3 sequence is 15 residues long. Germline V CDR1 and CDR2: LGHDT, YNNKEL (reference sequence).

This clonotype was recorded a few times. The rearrangement uses TRBV7-9 and TRBJ2-6; D is ambiguous. The germline V gene encodes CDR1 SEHNR and CDR2 FQNEAQ (reference sequence). V was trimmed by 2 bases and J by 4 bases, leaving 9 bases between them. The CDR3 length is 15 residues. CDR3: CASSLKPPGANVLTF. The CDR3 nucleotides are TGTGCCAGCAGCTTAAAGCCTCCCGGGGCCAACGTCCTGACTTTC.

This clonotype was counted only a few times. The chain uses TRBV7-2 and TRBJ2-7; D not resolved. The ends were cut back, 0 bases at V and 2 bases at J, with 5 bases in the middle. Germline assignment: CDR1 SGHTA and CDR2 FQGNSA. The CDR3 runs to 13 residues. The CDR3 sequence is CASSLAQPYEQYF. The CDR3 nucleotides are TGTGCCAGCAGCTTAGCTCAGCCCTACGAGCAGTACTTC.

This chain links TRBV19 with TRBJ2-7, with TRBD2 identical over 12 bases. This CDR3 is 16 amino acids long. Germline loops: CDR1 LNHDA, CDR2 SQIVND (reference sequence). Trimming cost V 4 bases and J 3 bases; bases outside gene matches: 7. The CDR3 nucleotides are TGTGCCAGTAGTACCACTAGCGGGAGGTACCTCTACGAGCAGTACTTC. Its protein is CASSTTSGRYLYEQYF. Looking up the rest from reference TRBV19 and TRBJ2-7 gives the full variable domain: DGGITQSPKYLFRKEGQNVTLSCEQNLNHDAMYWYRQDPGQGLRLIYYSQIVNDFQKGDIAEGYSVSREKKESFPLTVTSAQKNPTAFYLCASSTTSGRYLYEQYFGPGTRLTVT.

In regard to this clonotype: Likely a read error: the CDR3 ends without its conserved phenylalanine or tryptophan. The gene calls are TRBV4-1 and TRBJ2-3; D is perhaps TRBD2 (5 bases). In germline, CDR1 is MGHRA, CDR2 YSYEKL. The CDR3 totals 14 residues. The V end lost 1 base, the J end lost 7 bases, and 12 bases lay between the germline ends. CDR3 sequence (DNA): TGCGCCAGCAGCCAAGGCGGTCTCGGGAATACGCAGTATCTT. It specifies CASSQGGLGNTQYL.

In this sample, this clonotype turned up a few times. V is TRBV7-8 and J is TRBJ2-1; D unclear. CDR1 and CDR2 (germline): SGHVS, FQNEAQ. The V gene lost 1 base and the J gene lost 9 bases, with 13 bases spanning the gap. The CDR3 extends over 14 amino acids. The CDR3 is CASSLEVRGVEQFF. In DNA form, the CDR3 reads TGTGCCAGCAGCTTAGAGGTTAGAGGCGTTGAGCAGTTCTTC. The whole variable domain, remainder taken from reference TRBV7-8 and TRBJ2-1, is GAGVSQSPRYKVAKRGQDVALRCDPISGHVSLFWYQQALGQGPEFLTYFQNEAQLDKSGLPSDRFFAERPEGSVSTLKIQRTQQEDSAVYLCASSLEVRGVEQFFGPGTRLTVL.

The chain carries TRBV24-1 and TRBJ1-1, with D possibly TRBD1 on 6 matching bases. Germline V lookup: CDR1 KGHDR, CDR2 SFDVKD. V was pared by 4 bases and J by 6 bases, with 11 bases between. This CDR3 region has 13 residues. CDR3: CATSDYRQAEAFF. The CDR3 DNA reads TGTGCCACCAGTGACTATCGACAGGCTGAAGCTTTCTTT.

This chain joins TRBV7-6 and TRBJ1-1, with D tentatively TRBD1 (6 bases). The CDR3 totals 15 residues. The V end lost 1 base, the J end lost 5 bases, and 14 bases lay between the germline ends. In germline, CDR1 is SGHVS, CDR2 FNYEAQ. Here the CDR3 reads CASSLGRGARTEAFF. The CDR3 DNA follows: TGTGCCAGCAGCTTAGGGCGGGGGGCGCGGACTGAAGCTTTCTTT.

There are a few counts of this clonotype. The chain has TRBV5-1 and TRBJ1-2, with D possibly being TRBD1 (5 bases). Trimming removed 0 bases at V and 4 bases at J, with 16 bases between. Germline CDR1 is SGHRS and CDR2 is YFSETQ. The CDR3 length is 16 residues. The CDR3 bases are TGCGCCAGCAGCTTGGCCCCCGCCGACAGTTTCTATGGCTACACCTTC. The encoded protein is CASSLAPADSFYGYTF.

The chain recombines TRBV6-5 with TRBJ1-1, with a possible D match to TRBD1 (6 bases). V gave up 8 bases and J gave up 0 bases, with 10 bases separating them. The CDR3 contains 13 residues. The germline CDR1 and CDR2 sequences are MNHEY and SVGAGI. Here the CDR3 DNA reads TGTGCCAGCCGGGGGCCGATGAACACTGAAGCTTTCTTT. It encodes CASRGPMNTEAFF.